This T cell receptor (beta chain) appears in the sequencing data of a study of somatic mutations in cytotoxic T cells in rheumatoid arthritis. Looking at the study overall: Patients gave 30 ml EDTA peripheral blood immediately after diagnosis, prior to starting treatment.

The CD4+ and CD8+ fractions came from positive magnetic bead selection and were purity-checked by flow cytometry. On this clone itself: Its matching antigen is unknown.

Study results and limitations: CD8+ clonality increased with age in rheumatoid arthritis patients but not in healthy controls.

CDR1 and CDR2 (germline): LGHNA, YSLEER. This CDR3 has 13 residues. The J segment lost 9 bases and the V segment lost 2 bases, leaving 5 bases of the junction unmatched. Here immunoSEQ multiplex PCR was the method, and the copy in TCRdb shows in-frame clones only, minus some. The data contain 25,000 to 35,000 clones, approximately 86% of them singletons. The chain recombines TRBV4-3 with TRBJ1-2; TRBD1 aligns across 8 bases. What was sequenced was CD8+ T cells sorted from blood. The TCR sequence derives from an adult with rheumatoid arthritis. The CDR3 bases are TGCGCCAGCAGCCAATGGACAGGGTATAGCTACACCTTC. Protein: CASSQWTGYSYTF.